The 31 T cell receptor beta chains listed next were all sequenced from one sample in a study of radiotherapy plus CTLA-4 blockade in lung cancer. Method: immunoSEQ multiplex PCR; TCRdb's copy keeps in-frame clones and lacks some. There are about 80,000 clones in the sample; about 84% occur only once, and about 0.79% lies in the top ten. This specimen consisted of peripheral blood, obtained from a patient treated with radiotherapy plus ipilimumab. The receptors originated from a human donor with non-small cell lung cancer who had stable disease on radiotherapy plus ipilimumab.

The chain uses TRBV28 and TRBJ1-6, with TRBD1 matching 8 bases. Trimming at V came to 5 bases and at J to 7 bases, leaving 10 bases not matched to a gene. The CDR3 runs 16 residues. Germline V CDR1 and CDR2: MDHEN, SYDVKM. In DNA, the CDR3 is TGTGCCAGCAGTGGCGCTCCCGGGACAGGAAATTCACCCCTCCACTTT. Protein product: CASSGAPGTGNSPLHF.

V usage is TRBV6-1 and J usage is TRBJ1-4; D gene unclear. Trimming left V 0 bases short and J 10 bases short, with 12 bases between. The CDR3 extends over 14 amino acids. Germline CDR1 is MNHNS and CDR2 is SASEGT. Written as DNA, the CDR3 is TGTGCCAGCAGTGAAGCGGTATCGGGAGGAAAACTGTTTTTT. It codes for CASSEAVSGGKLFF.

This clone appeared a few times. This chain links TRBV19 with TRBJ2-1; D assignment may be TRBD1 or TRBD2 (5 bases each). This CDR3 region has 14 residues. The germline V and J ends were trimmed by 6 bases and 7 bases, with 16 bases remaining between them. Germline assignment: CDR1 LNHDA and CDR2 SQIVND (reference sequence). CDR3 amino acids: CASRIFGTLNEQFF. The CDR3 region has the DNA TGTGCCAGTAGAATTTTCGGGACCCTTAATGAGCAGTTCTTC. The entire variable domain, with the rest obtained from reference TRBV19 and TRBJ2-1, is as follows: DGGITQSPKYLFRKEGQNVTLSCEQNLNHDAMYWYRQDPGQGLRLIYYSQIVNDFQKGDIAEGYSVSREKKESFPLTVTSAQKNPTAFYLCASRIFGTLNEQFFGPGTRLTVL.

V and J are TRBV30 and TRBJ1-5; D is unclear. The CDR3 has 14 residues. The V gene's germline CDR1 is GTSNPN and CDR2 SVGIG (reference sequence). V lost 3 bases, J lost 4 bases, and 13 bases lay in between. The CDR3 loop is CAWRNGSWNQPQHF. CDR3 nucleotide sequence: TGTGCCTGGAGAAACGGCTCCTGGAATCAGCCCCAGCATTTT.

J is TRBJ2-5 and V is TRBV6-1; tentatively, D is TRBD1 (7 bases). Germline V CDR1 and CDR2: MNHNS, SASEGT. The CDR3 sequence is 13 residues long. V lost 6 bases and J 5 bases, leaving 13 bases between the germline ends. The CDR3 region has the DNA TGTGCCAGCAGGGAGACAGGGAGGGAGACCCAGTACTTC. Translating it yields CASRETGRETQYF.

This clone was seen a single time. This sequence joins TRBV18 and TRBJ2-3; 7 bases align to TRBD1. Looked up from germline, CDR1 is KGHSH and CDR2 is LQKENI. This CDR3 is built from 17 residues. The V and J ends lost 1 base and 5 bases, in that order; junction bases with no gene match: 12. CDR3 sequence: CASSPQTTGVRGDTQYF. CDR3 nucleotides: TGTGCCAGCTCACCACAAACCACAGGGGTTAGAGGAGATACGCAGTATTTT.

For this clone: One end of the junction does not line up with germline, which may come from a read error. The chain links TRBV7-3 to TRBJ2-7, with D perhaps matching TRBD1 (5 bases). Germline CDR1 is SGHTA and CDR2 is FQGTGA. CDR3 length: 15 amino acids. The CDR3 loop reads CASSDQGIVSSEQYF. The CDR3 DNA is TGTGCCAGCAGCGACCAGGGTATCGTCTCCTCCGAGCAGTACTTC.

The J gene is TRBJ1-4, the V gene TRBV9, with 7 bases matching TRBD1. From germline, CDR1 is SGDLS and CDR2 YYNGEE. J lost 8 bases, V lost 4 bases, and 11 bases had no gene match. The CDR3 runs to 15 residues. As DNA, the CDR3 is TGTGCCAGCAGCCCGACGACAGGGCCGGGCGAAAAACTGTTTTTT. Translation gives CASSPTTGPGEKLFF. The full variable domain, completed using reference TRBV9 and TRBJ1-4, is DSGVTQTPKHLITATGQRVTLRCSPRSGDLSVYWYQQSLDQGLQFLIQYYNGEERAKGNILERFSAQQFPDLHSELNLSSLELGDSALYFCASSPTTGPGEKLFFGSGTQLSVL.

A word on this clone: Other DNA sequences within the sample encode an identical CDR3. This sequence joins TRBV9 and TRBJ2-6; 12 nucleotides agree with TRBD2. V shed 7 bases, J shed 0 bases, and the junction held 5 bases outside the gene matches. The germline CDR1 and CDR2 sequences are SGDLS and YYNGEE. The CDR3 is 17 amino acids. CDR3 sequence reads: CASVGLAGSSGANVLTF. In DNA form, the CDR3 reads TGTGCCAGCGTTGGACTAGCGGGGAGCTCTGGGGCCAACGTCCTGACTTTC.

The V gene is TRBV6-5, the J gene TRBJ2-2, with 7 bases identical to TRBD1. V shed 7 bases, J shed 2 bases, and the junction held 4 bases outside the gene matches. There are 14 residues in the CDR3. Germline lookup yields CDR1 MNHEY and CDR2 SVGAGI. This CDR3 is CASTRQGNTGELFF. The CDR3 DNA reads as TGTGCCAGCACTCGACAGGGCAACACCGGGGAGCTGTTTTTT.

This clone was seen just once. V gene TRBV4-1 combines with J gene TRBJ2-1; 15 bases agree with TRBD2. Trimming took 4 bases from V and 10 from J; bases not matched to a gene: 5. Per the germline V gene, CDR1 is MGHRA and CDR2 is YSYEKL. The CDR3 sequence is 15 residues long. This CDR3 reads CASSPGLAGGWEQFF. CDR3 DNA sequence: TGCGCCAGCAGCCCCGGACTAGCGGGGGGGTGGGAGCAGTTCTTC.

The table lists this clone with a count of one. The J gene is TRBJ2-5, the V gene TRBV6-6; D might be TRBD1 (5 bases). Germline V gene sequence: CDR1 MNHNY, CDR2 SVGAGI (reference sequence). This CDR3 is built from 16 residues. Trimming took 6 bases from V and 1 from J, leaving 18 bases between them. CDR3 nucleotides: TGTGCCAGCAGCTTCGTAGGTGCAGGGTCCCAAGAGACCCAGTACTTC. Amino acids: CASSFVGAGSQETQYF.

This chain joins TRBV12-5 and TRBJ1-1; tentative D call: TRBD1 (5 bases). The V gene's germline CDR1 is LGHNT and CDR2 FRNRAP. V was trimmed by 3 bases and J by 1 base, leaving 9 bases between them. This CDR3 has 14 amino acids. CDR3 nucleotide sequence: TGTGCTAGTGGTTTAAGGGACCCGAACACTGAAGCTTTCTTT. Its protein product is CASGLRDPNTEAFF. The full variable domain, with the rest looked up from reference TRBV12-5 and TRBJ1-1, is DARVTQTPRHKVTEMGQEVTMRCQPILGHNTVFWYRQTMMQGLELLAYFRNRAPLDDSGMPKDRFSAEMPDATLATLKIQPSEPRDSAVYFCASGLRDPNTEAFFGQGTRLTVV.

The rearrangement uses TRBV2 and TRBJ2-5; perhaps TRBD2 as D (6 bases). This CDR3 spans 14 amino acids. V was cut by 7 bases and J by 2 bases, with 14 bases left in between. The germline gives CDR1 SNHLY, CDR2 FYNNEI. For the CDR3, the DNA is TGTGCCAGCACTGCAACGGGACTTCAAGAGACCCAGTACTTC. Its translation is CASTATGLQETQYF.

This clone was observed once. The J gene is TRBJ2-7, the V gene TRBV5-1; possibly TRBD1 or TRBD2 for D (5 bases each). The CDR3 has 14 amino acids. In germline, CDR1 is SGHRS, CDR2 YFSETQ. Deletions cut 5 bases from V and 0 bases from J, with 12 bases between. Here the CDR3 reads CASRPAGSSYEQYF. CDR3 coding DNA: TGCGCCAGCAGGCCTGCAGGGAGCTCCTACGAGCAGTACTTC.

The rearrangement joins TRBV7-6 to TRBJ2-3; perhaps TRBD2 as D (6 bases). Germline CDR1 and CDR2: SGHVS and FNYEAQ. Trimming took off 2 bases at V and 4 bases at J, with 10 bases between the two ends. The CDR3 loop spans 14 amino acids. CDR3 bases: TGTGCCAGCAGCTTATCGTGGGGGGCAGATACGCAGTATTTT. Translation gives CASSLSWGADTQYF.

In its sample, this clone was seen a few times. V and J are TRBV11-1 and TRBJ2-1, with D uncertain. CDR3 length: 12 residues. V dropped 3 bases and J dropped 10 bases, with 10 bases sitting between them. The germline V gene has CDR1 SGHAT and CDR2 FQDESV (reference sequence). CDR3 nucleotide sequence: TGTGCCAGCAGCTTGCACTCCAGCGAGCAGTTCTTC. Translated: CASSLHSSEQFF.

The chain joins TRBV6-4 to TRBJ2-3, with TRBD1 as a possible D gene (5 bases). The V gene's germline CDR1 is MRHNA and CDR2 SNTAGT. The CDR3 extends over 13 amino acids. Trimming shortened V by 5 bases and J by 6 bases, and 12 bases separated the two germline ends. DNA for the CDR3: TGTGCCAGCAGTCTTGACTGGGGCGATACGCAGTATTTT. It specifies CASSLDWGDTQYF.

The rearrangement links TRBV6-1 to TRBJ2-3; tentative D call: TRBD2 (5 bases). CDR1 and CDR2 (germline): MNHNS, SASEGT. This CDR3 is built from 12 residues. Trimming cost V 7 bases and J 14 bases, with 19 bases left between them. DNA of the CDR3: TGTGCCAGCACCCCCGACGGGATTAGTCTGTATTTT. Translation: CASTPDGISLYF.

V and J are TRBV14 and TRBJ2-3; no clear D gene. Looked up from germline, CDR1 is SGHDN and CDR2 is FVKESK. The CDR3 covers 14 residues. Trimming stripped 2 bases from V and 4 bases from J, with 10 bases between. In DNA, the CDR3 is TGTGCCAGCAGCCAACAACCCTTCTCAGATACGCAGTATTTT. Its translation is CASSQQPFSDTQYF.

The chain has TRBV30 and TRBJ2-3; weak D call: TRBD1 (6 bases). Germline V gene data show CDR1 as GTSNPN and CDR2 as SVGIG (reference sequence). The CDR3 runs to 13 residues. The V end lost 6 bases, the J end lost 10 bases, and 20 bases lay between the germline ends. The CDR3 is CACSPSGAGAQYF. The CDR3 DNA follows: TGTGCCTGCTCTCCATCAGGGGCGGGCGCGCAGTATTTT. The full variable domain, with the rest looked up from reference TRBV30 and TRBJ2-3, is SQTIHQWPATLVQPVGSPLSLECTVEGTSNPNLYWYRQAAGRGLQLLFYSVGIGQISSEVPQNLSASRPQDRQFILSSKKLLLSDSGFYLCACSPSGAGAQYFGPGTRLTVL.

The chain is built from TRBV28 and TRBJ2-7, with TRBD1 as a possible D gene (6 bases). Germline lookup yields CDR1 MDHEN and CDR2 SYDVKM. CDR3 length: 16 amino acids. The V gene lost 4 bases and the J gene lost 1 base, with 17 bases spanning the gap. The CDR3 DNA follows: TGTGCCAGCAGTTACCAACAGGGCTATAAATCCTACGAGCAGTACTTC. Translation gives CASSYQQGYKSYEQYF.

V usage is TRBV21-1 and J usage is TRBJ2-7; the table's D call TRBD1 went unverified against the DNA. TRBV21-1 is tagged as a pseudogene. The CDR3 length is 18 residues. The chain's CDR3 is CASDGGRQGVGNSYEQYF. For the CDR3, the DNA is TGTGCCAGCGACGGTGGACGACAGGGAGTGGGCAACTCCTACGAGCAGTACTTC.

The V gene is TRBV27, the J gene TRBJ2-1, with TRBD2 matching over 9 bases. Germline V gives CDR1 MNHEY, CDR2 SMNVEV (reference sequence). This CDR3 has 15 residues. Losses at the gene ends were 4 bases for V and 7 bases for J; bases not matched to a gene: 8. The CDR3 loop reads CASSSGLAGRNEQFF. The DNA of the CDR3 is TGTGCCAGCAGTTCCGGGCTAGCGGGGAGAAATGAGCAGTTCTTC.

The chain combines TRBV10-2 with TRBJ2-7; maybe TRBD2 (5 bases). V lost 7 bases to trimming and J lost 3 bases, with 7 bases between them. CDR1 WSHSY and CDR2 SAAADI come from the germline V gene. This CDR3 is built from 11 residues. In nucleotides, the CDR3 is TGCGCCAGCACCGGGGACTACGAGCAGTACTTC. This codes for CASTGDYEQYF.

The rearrangement joins TRBV4-2 to TRBJ2-7; no reliable D call. CDR1 and CDR2 (germline): LGHNA, YNFKEQ. This CDR3 region has 13 residues. Deletions cut 0 bases from V and 5 bases from J, with 8 bases between. The CDR3 DNA reads as TGTGCCAGCAGCCAAGAAAGGGAAGACGAGCAGTACTTC. This encodes CASSQEREDEQYF.

This CDR3 is CASSETGSEQFF. The CDR3, as DNA: TGTGCCAGCAGCGAGACAGGGAGTGAGCAGTTCTTC. V is TRBV7-2 and J is TRBJ2-1; 7 bases agree with TRBD1. Per the germline V gene, CDR1 is SGHTA and CDR2 is FQGNSA. CDR3 length: 12 amino acids. Trimming took 5 bases from V and 9 from J; bases not matched to a gene: 4.

The gene calls are TRBV19 and TRBJ1-1, with 8 nucleotides matching TRBD1. With 4 bases clipped from V and 0 bases from J, the junction kept 4 bases outside the gene matches. CDR1 is LNHDA and CDR2 is SQIVND in the germline V gene (reference sequence). The CDR3 spans 15 residues. CDR3 region: CASSKRTGLNTEAFF. The CDR3 DNA is TGTGCCAGTAGTAAAAGGACAGGGCTGAACACTGAAGCTTTCTTT.

The CDR3 is CASSHRDRGQETQYF. The CDR3, as DNA: TGTGCCAGCAGCCACCGGGACAGGGGGCAAGAGACCCAGTACTTC. This chain links TRBV13 with TRBJ2-5; 11 nucleotides match TRBD1. Trimming took 5 bases from V and 2 from J; bases not matched to a gene: 4. The CDR3 is made up of 15 amino acids. Germline V gene lookup returns CDR1 PRHDT and CDR2 FYEKMQ (reference sequence).

CDR3 DNA: TGTGCCAGCTCACTAGCAGCCGATCAAAAACAAGAGACCCAGTACTTC. Its protein is CASSLAADQKQETQYF. The V and J genes are TRBV10-3 and TRBJ2-5; TRBD2 might be the D (6 bases). The V end lost 10 bases, the J end lost 2 bases, and 23 bases lay between the germline ends. The germline V gene encodes CDR1 ENHRY and CDR2 SYGVKD. This CDR3 has 16 residues.

This chain connects TRBV7-7 to TRBJ2-2; D may match TRBD1 or TRBD2 (5 bases each). V was shortened by 0 bases and J by 9 bases, with 11 bases between the two germline ends. CDR3 length equals 14 residues. Per germline, CDR1 SSHAT and CDR2 FNYEAQ (reference sequence). The CDR3 DNA reads as TGTGCCAGCAGCTTAGCGAGGGGATCCAGGGAGCTGTTTTTT. Protein sequence: CASSLARGSRELFF. The entire variable domain, with the rest obtained from reference TRBV7-7 and TRBJ2-2, is as follows: GAGVSQSPRYKVTKRGQDVTLRCDPISSHATLYWYQQALGQGPEFLTYFNYEAQPDKSGLPSDRFSAERPEGSISTLTIQRTEQRDSAMYRCASSLARGSRELFFGEGSRLTVL.